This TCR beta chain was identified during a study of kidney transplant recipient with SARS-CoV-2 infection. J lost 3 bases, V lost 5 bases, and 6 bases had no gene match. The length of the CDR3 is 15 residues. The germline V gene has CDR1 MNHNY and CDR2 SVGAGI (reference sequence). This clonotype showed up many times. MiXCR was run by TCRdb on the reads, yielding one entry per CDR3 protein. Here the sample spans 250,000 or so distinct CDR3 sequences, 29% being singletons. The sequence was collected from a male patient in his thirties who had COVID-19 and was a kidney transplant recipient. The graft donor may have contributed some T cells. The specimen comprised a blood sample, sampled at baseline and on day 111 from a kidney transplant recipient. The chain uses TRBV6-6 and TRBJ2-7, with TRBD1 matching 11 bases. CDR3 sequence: CASSIQGQGGYEQYF. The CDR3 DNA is TGTGCCAGCAGTATCCAGGGACAGGGGGGCTACGAGCAGTACTTC.